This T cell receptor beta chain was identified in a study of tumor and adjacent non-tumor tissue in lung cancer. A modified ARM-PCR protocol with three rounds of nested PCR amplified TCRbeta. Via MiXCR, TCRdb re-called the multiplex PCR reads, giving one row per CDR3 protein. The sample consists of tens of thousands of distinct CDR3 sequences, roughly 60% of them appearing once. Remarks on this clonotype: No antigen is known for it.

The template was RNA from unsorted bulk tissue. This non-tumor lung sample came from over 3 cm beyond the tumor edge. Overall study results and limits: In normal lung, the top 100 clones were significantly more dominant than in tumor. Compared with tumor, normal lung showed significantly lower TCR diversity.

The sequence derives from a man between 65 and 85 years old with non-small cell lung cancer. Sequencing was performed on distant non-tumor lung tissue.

CDR3 protein: CASSLMAPNYEQYF. The DNA for the CDR3 is TGTGCCAGCAGCTTGATGGCACCTAACTACGAGCAGTACTTC. This sequence joins TRBV7-3 and TRBJ2-7; no reliable D call. V gave up 3 bases and J gave up 3 bases, with 12 bases separating them. CDR1 is SGHTA and CDR2 is FQGTGA in the germline V gene. This CDR3 has 14 residues.